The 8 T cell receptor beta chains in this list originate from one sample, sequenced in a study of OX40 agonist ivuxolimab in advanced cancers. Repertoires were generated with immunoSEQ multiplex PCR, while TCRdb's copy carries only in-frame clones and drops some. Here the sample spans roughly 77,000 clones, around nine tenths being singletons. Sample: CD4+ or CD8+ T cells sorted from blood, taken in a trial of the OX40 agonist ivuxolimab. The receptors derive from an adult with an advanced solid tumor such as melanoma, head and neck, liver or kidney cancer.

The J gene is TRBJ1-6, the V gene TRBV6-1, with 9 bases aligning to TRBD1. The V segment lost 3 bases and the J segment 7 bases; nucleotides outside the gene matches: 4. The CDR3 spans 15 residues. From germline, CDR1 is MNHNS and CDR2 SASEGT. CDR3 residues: CASSDETGGNSPLHF. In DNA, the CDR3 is TGTGCCAGCAGTGACGAAACAGGGGGCAATTCACCCCTCCACTTT.

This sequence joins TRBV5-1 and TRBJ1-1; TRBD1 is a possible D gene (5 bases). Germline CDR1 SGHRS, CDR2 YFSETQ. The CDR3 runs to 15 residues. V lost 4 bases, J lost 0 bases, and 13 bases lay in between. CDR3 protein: CASSNRGDVNTEAFF. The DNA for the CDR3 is TGCGCCAGCAGCAACCGAGGGGATGTGAACACTGAAGCTTTCTTT. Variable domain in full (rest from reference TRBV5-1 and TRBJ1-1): KAGVTQTPRYLIKTRGQQVTLSCSPISGHRSVSWYQQTPGQGLQFLFEYFSETQRNKGNFPGRFSGRQFSNSRSEMNVSTLELGDSALYLCASSNRGDVNTEAFFGQGTRLTVV.

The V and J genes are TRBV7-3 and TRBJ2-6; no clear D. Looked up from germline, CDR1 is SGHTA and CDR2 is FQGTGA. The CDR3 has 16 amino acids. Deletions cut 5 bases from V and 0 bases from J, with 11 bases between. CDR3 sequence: CASSITSGSGANVLTF. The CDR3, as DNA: TGTGCCAGCAGCATCACATCCGGCTCTGGGGCCAACGTCCTGACTTTC.

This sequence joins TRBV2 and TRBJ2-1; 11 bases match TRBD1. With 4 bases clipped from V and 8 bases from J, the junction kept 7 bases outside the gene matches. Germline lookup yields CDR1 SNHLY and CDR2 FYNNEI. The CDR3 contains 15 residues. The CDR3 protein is CASSGRDRGMDEQFF. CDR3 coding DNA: TGTGCCAGCAGTGGACGGGACAGGGGGATGGATGAGCAGTTCTTC.

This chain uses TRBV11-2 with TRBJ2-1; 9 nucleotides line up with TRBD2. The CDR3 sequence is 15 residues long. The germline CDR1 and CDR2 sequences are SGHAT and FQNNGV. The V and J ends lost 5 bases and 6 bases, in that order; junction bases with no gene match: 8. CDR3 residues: CASSDRLAAANEQFF. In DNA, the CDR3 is TGTGCCAGCAGCGACAGACTAGCGGCGGCCAATGAGCAGTTCTTC.

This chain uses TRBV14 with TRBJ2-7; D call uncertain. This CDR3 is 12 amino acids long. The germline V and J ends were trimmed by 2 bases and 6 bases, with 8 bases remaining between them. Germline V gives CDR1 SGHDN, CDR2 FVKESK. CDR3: CASSQQDAEQYF. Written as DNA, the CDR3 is TGTGCCAGCAGCCAACAGGATGCCGAGCAGTACTTC. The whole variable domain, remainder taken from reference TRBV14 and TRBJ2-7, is EAGVTQFPSHSVIEKGQTVTLRCDPISGHDNLYWYRRVMGKEIKFLLHFVKESKQDESGMPNNRFLAERTGGTYSTLKVQPAELEDSGVYFCASSQQDAEQYFGPGTRLTVT.

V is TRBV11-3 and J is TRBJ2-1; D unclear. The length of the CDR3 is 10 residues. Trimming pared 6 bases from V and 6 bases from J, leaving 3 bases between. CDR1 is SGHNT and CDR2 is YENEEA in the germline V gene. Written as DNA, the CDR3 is TGTGCCAGCAGGGGCAATGAGCAGTTCTTC. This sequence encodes CASRGNEQFF.

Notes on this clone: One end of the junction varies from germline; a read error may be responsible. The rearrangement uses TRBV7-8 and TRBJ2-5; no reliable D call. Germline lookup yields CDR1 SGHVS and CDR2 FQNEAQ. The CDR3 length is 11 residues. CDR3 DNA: TGTGCCAGCAGCCGAGAAGAGGCCCAGTACTTC. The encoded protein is CASSREEAQYF.